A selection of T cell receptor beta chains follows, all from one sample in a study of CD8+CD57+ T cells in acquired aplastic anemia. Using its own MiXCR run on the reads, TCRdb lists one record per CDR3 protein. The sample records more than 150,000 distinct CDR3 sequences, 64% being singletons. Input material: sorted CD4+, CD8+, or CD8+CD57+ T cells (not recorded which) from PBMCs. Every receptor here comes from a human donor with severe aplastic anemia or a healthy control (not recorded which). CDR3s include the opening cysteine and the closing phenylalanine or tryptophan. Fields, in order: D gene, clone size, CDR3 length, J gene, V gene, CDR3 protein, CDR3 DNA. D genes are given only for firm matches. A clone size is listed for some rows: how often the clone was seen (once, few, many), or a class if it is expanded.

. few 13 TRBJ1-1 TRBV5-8 CASSPWANTEAFF TGTGCCAGCAGCCCGTGGGCGAACACTGAAGCTTTCTTT
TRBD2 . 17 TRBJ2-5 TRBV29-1 CSVEDRFSGGIQETQYF TGCAGCGTTGAAGATCGTTTCAGCGGGGGGATCCAAGAGACCCAGTACTTC
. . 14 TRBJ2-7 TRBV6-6 CASSYSMASYEQYF TGTGCCAGCAGTTACTCGATGGCCTCCTACGAGCAGTACTTC
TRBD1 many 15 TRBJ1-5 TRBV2 CASSEGTGVNQPQHF TGTGCCAGCAGTGAAGGGACAGGGGTCAATCAGCCCCAGCATTTT
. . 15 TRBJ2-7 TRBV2 CASSLSPGQNYEQYF TGTGCCAGCAGTTTATCTCCAGGACAGAACTACGAGCAGTACTTC
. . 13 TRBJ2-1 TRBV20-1 CSARGGSGNEQFF TGCAGTGCTAGAGGCGGGTCTGGGAATGAGCAGTTCTTC
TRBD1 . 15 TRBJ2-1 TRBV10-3 CAISEGTGLSNEQFF TGTGCCATCAGTGAGGGGACAGGGTTGAGCAATGAGCAGTTCTTC
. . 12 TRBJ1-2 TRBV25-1 CASSEVSYGYTF TGTGCCAGCAGTGAAGTCTCGTATGGCTACACCTTC
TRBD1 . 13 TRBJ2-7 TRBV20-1 CSAMTGVVYEQYF TGCAGTGCGATGACAGGGGTGGTCTACGAGCAGTACTTC
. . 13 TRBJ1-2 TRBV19 CASSTQGPYGYTF TGTGCCAGTAGTACACAGGGACCCTATGGCTACACCTTC
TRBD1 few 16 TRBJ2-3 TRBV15 CATSGDSPTSTDTQYF TGTGCCACCAGCGGGGACAGTCCTACTAGCACAGATACGCAGTATTTT
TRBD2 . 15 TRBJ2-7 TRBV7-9 CASSLTSGRGYEQYF TGTGCCAGCAGCTTAACTAGCGGGCGGGGATACGAGCAGTACTTC
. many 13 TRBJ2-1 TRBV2 CASVSWSYNEQFF TGTGCCAGCGTTAGTTGGTCCTACAATGAGCAGTTCTTC
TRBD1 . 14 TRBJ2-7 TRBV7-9 CASRGTGKGYEQYF TGTGCCAGCAGGGGGACAGGGAAAGGGTACGAGCAGTACTTC
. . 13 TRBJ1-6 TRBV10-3 CASTVGGNSPLHF TGTGCCAGCACCGTGGGGGGCAACTCACCCCTCCACTTT
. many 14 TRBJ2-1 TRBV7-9 CASSSEAGDNEQFF TGTGCCAGCAGCTCGGAGGCAGGAGACAATGAGCAGTTCTTC
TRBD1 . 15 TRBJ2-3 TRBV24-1 CATSADRGPTDTQYF TGTGCCACCAGTGCTGACAGGGGGCCGACAGATACGCAGTATTTT
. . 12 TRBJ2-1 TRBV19 CASSRNYNEQFF TGTGCTAGTAGCCGAAACTACAATGAGCAGTTCTTC
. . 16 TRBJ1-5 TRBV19 CASSIIAIWSNQPQHF TGTGCCAGTAGTATAATCGCCATTTGGAGCAATCAGCCCCAGCATTTT
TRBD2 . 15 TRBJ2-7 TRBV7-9 CASSRIRAGDSEQYF TGTGCCAGCAGCCGGATACGAGCGGGGGACTCGGAGCAGTACTTC
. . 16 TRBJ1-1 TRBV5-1 CASSFVSLGQNTEAFF TGCGCCAGCAGCTTCGTAAGCTTAGGACAAAACACTGAAGCTTTCTTT
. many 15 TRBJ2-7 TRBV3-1 CASSQEGDGEYEQYF TGTGCCAGCAGCCAAGAGGGGGACGGAGAGTACGAGCAGTACTTC
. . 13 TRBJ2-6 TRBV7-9 CASSTGSTNVLTF TGTGCCAGTAGTACAGGGTCTACCAACGTCCTGACTTTC
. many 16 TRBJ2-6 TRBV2 CASSDSEGSGANVLTF TGTGCCAGCAGTGATTCGGAGGGCTCTGGGGCCAACGTCCTGACTTTC
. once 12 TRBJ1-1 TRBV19 CASSIVQGPLTF TGTGCCAGTAGTATAGTTCAGGGACCACTGACTTTT
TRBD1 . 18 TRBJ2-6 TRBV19 CASSIGQGLISGANVLTF TGTGCCAGTAGTATCGGACAGGGGCTTATTTCTGGGGCCAACGTCCTGACTTTC
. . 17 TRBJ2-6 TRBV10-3 CAIPKSPRVSGANVLTF TGTGCCATCCCCAAGTCTCCCAGAGTCTCTGGGGCCAACGTCCTGACTTTC
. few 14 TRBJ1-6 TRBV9 CASSVARANSPLHF TGTGCCAGCAGCGTAGCTCGGGCCAATTCACCCCTCCACTTT
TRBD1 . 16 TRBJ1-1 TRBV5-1 CASSSQGRLLNTEAFF TGCGCCAGCAGCTCACAGGGGCGATTGCTCAACACTGAAGCTTTCTTT
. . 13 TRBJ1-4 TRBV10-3 CATSERANEKLFF TGTGCCACCAGTGAAAGGGCAAATGAAAAACTGTTTTTT
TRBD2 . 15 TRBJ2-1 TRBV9 CASSVAMRGESEQFF TGTGCCAGCAGCGTAGCGATGCGGGGGGAGAGTGAGCAGTTCTTC
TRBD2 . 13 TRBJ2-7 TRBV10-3 CASSELAEGEQYF TGTGCCAGCAGTGAACTAGCGGAGGGCGAGCAGTACTTC
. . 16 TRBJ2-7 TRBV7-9 CASSPTVAVYSHEQYF TGTGCCAGCAGCCCGACCGTAGCGGTGTACTCCCACGAGCAGTACTTC
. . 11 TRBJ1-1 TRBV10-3 CAIRGSTEAFF TGTGCCATCAGGGGTTCCACTGAAGCTTTCTTT
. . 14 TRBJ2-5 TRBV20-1 CSAHRDTTQETQYF TGCAGTGCTCACCGGGACACTACCCAAGAGACCCAGTACTTC
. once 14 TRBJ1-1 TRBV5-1 CASSFRDQNTEAFF TGCGCCAGCAGCTTTAGGGACCAGAACACTGAAGCTTTCTTT
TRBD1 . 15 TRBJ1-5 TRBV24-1 CATSMDRGHNQPQHF TGTGCCACCAGCATGGACAGGGGGCACAATCAGCCCCAGCATTTT
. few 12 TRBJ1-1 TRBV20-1 CSANRENTEAFF TGCAGTGCTAACAGGGAGAACACTGAAGCTTTCTTT
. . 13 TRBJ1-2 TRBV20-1 CSARDRSNYGYTF TGCAGTGCTAGGGACAGATCTAACTATGGCTACACCTTC
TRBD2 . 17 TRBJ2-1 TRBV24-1 CATSDPQLAGAANEQFF TGTGCCACCAGTGATCCTCAACTAGCGGGAGCGGCCAATGAGCAGTTCTTC
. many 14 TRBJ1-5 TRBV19 CASSIVGAGQPQHF TGTGCCAGTAGTATAGTGGGGGCTGGACAGCCCCAGCATTTT
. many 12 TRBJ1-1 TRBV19 CASSPRYAEAFF TGTGCCAGTAGTCCGCGGTATGCTGAAGCTTTCTTT
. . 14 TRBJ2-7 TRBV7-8 CASRLDTISYEQYF TGTGCCAGCAGACTAGACACGATCTCCTACGAGCAGTACTTC
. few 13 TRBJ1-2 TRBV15 CATSRGAGRGYTF TGTGCCACCAGCAGAGGAGCGGGGCGAGGCTACACCTTC
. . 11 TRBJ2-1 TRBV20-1 CSASGDREQFF TGCAGTGCTAGTGGCGACAGGGAGCAGTTCTTC
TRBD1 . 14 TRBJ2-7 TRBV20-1 CSAEDRVGTYEQYF TGCAGTGCTGAGGACAGGGTGGGAACCTACGAGCAGTACTTC
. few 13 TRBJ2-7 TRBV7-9 CASSLGASYEQYF TGTGCCAGCAGCTTAGGAGCCTCCTACGAGCAGTACTTC
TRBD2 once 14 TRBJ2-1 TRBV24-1 CATSDSGRFNEQFF TGTGCCACCAGTGATAGCGGGAGGTTCAATGAGCAGTTCTTC
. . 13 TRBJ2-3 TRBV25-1 CATDRSCTDTQYF TGTGCCACCGATCGCTCCTGCACAGATACGCAGTATTTT
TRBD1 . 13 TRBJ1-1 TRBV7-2 CASSGQGRTEAFF TGTGCCAGCAGCGGACAGGGACGCACTGAAGCTTTCTTT
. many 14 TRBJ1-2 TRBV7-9 CASSFWESGYGYTF TGTGCCAGCAGCTTCTGGGAGAGTGGCTATGGCTACACCTTC
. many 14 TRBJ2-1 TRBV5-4 CASSLDRTEDEQFF TGTGCCAGCAGCTTGGATCGGACCGAGGATGAGCAGTTCTTC
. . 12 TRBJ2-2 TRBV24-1 CATSQTGGELFF TGTGCCACCAGCCAGACAGGCGGGGAGCTGTTTTTT
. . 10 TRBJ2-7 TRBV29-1 CSVWDDEQYF TGCAGCGTTTGGGACGACGAGCAGTACTTC